The following is a T cell receptor beta chain sequence with its context. Antigen: not known. In the PCR, 60 Vbeta and 13 Jbeta primers were used. Generated by immunoSEQ multiplex PCR, the TCRdb table keeps only in-frame clones and is missing some. The sample yields fewer than 200,000 clones, over 70% seen once. Germline CDR1 MGHRA, CDR2 YSYEKL. With 5 bases clipped from V and 4 bases from J, the junction kept 10 bases outside the gene matches. The CDR3 sequence is 17 residues long. The data belong to a study of cytomegalovirus exposure and HLA in healthy donors. Findings and caveats of the study: The authors excluded some V segments, including TRBV6-2 and TRBV6-3, as indistinguishable.

The clonotype was recovered from a man aged 18 to 35 in good health and CMV-seropositive. This rearrangement joins TRBV4-1 to TRBJ2-1, with 11 bases aligning to TRBD2. Sequenced sample: PBMCs. As DNA, the CDR3 is TGCGCCAGCAGCGTCGGGAGGACTAGCGGGCCATACAATGAGCAGTTCTTC. Protein sequence: CASSVGRTSGPYNEQFF.